This TCR beta chain derives from a study of cytomegalovirus exposure and HLA in healthy donors. V lost 4 bases and J lost 7, with 11 bases in between. CDR1 and CDR2 (germline): SNHLY, FYNNEI. The CDR3 extends over 13 amino acids. This clone was seen only a few times. Its antigen is not known. In the PCR, 60 Vbeta and 13 Jbeta primers were used. Methods used by the authors: A follow-up analysis tallied around 80 million unique TCR beta chains, about 11 million shared. The data were produced by immunoSEQ multiplex PCR, yet TCRdb's version contains in-frame clones alone and is incomplete. V and J calls plus clone size are reproduced from that table; the DNA served to infer D and trimming. The sample carries 50,000 to 70,000 clones, approximately 80% recorded once. Regarding the study as a whole: HLA alleles were associated with some 17,000 TCR beta sequences in a later analysis at 0.05 false discovery rate.

The rearrangement links TRBV2 to TRBJ2-1; no definite D call. The receptor was isolated from a male donor in good health and CMV-seronegative. Sequencing input: PBMCs. In DNA form, the CDR3 reads TGTGCCAGCAGTGGCGGTAGTGGGAATGAGCAGTTCTTC. Its translation: CASSGGSGNEQFF.